This T cell receptor beta chain was recovered during a study of T cells in Graves' hyperthyroidism and ophthalmopathy. Study-wide results and caveats: The model identified upcoming ophthalmopathy a median about 7.1 months ahead of onset. Most thyroid-expanded clonotypes above 0.001 were also found in blood.

The study left out patients who had uncontrolled infection, other autoimmune disease, pregnancy or lactation. Thyroid ultrasound and orbital computed tomography, with clinical symptoms and serum thyroxine and TRAb, informed diagnoses. Amplified regions were TCR beta CDR3 sequences from RNA transcripts. First-round RT-PCR with HTBI primers amplified the TCR CDR3 region. MiXCR was run by TCRdb on the multiplex PCR reads, yielding one entry per CDR3 protein. Among about 510,000 distinct CDR3 sequences listed, approximately 49% were seen once. The germline V gene has CDR1 SGHTA and CDR2 FQGNSA. The CDR3 has 14 residues. This clonotype was counted at least ten times. What it binds is unknown. A read error may account for a junction end that differs from germline.

Sequenced: peripheral blood or thyroid tissue (not recorded which). This chain uses TRBV7-2 with TRBJ2-5, with a weak D call TRBD2 (5 bases). This sequence originates from an adult woman with Graves' disease, either hyperthyroidism or ophthalmopathy (not recorded which). Here the CDR3 reads CASSLGTGLETQYF. CDR3 coding DNA: TGTGCTAGCAGCTTAGGAACGGGGTTGGAGACCCAGTACTTC.